A selection of T cell receptor beta chains follows, all from one sample in a study of cytomegalovirus exposure and HLA in healthy donors. The repertoire was sequenced with immunoSEQ multiplex PCR; TCRdb's copy has only in-frame clones and lacks some. The top ten clones hold under 2% of a sample with about 220,000 clones, more than 65% of them seen once. Sequenced material: PBMCs. The source of these receptors is a young woman in good health and CMV-seronegative. CDR3s include the opening cysteine and the closing phenylalanine or tryptophan. Fields, in order: clone size, J gene, D gene, V gene, CDR3 protein, CDR3 DNA. A D gene is named only where the DNA matches it firmly. A clone size is listed for some rows: how often the clone was seen (once, few, many), or a class if it is expanded.

size: few
J: TRBJ1-2
D: TRBD1
V: TRBV19
CDR3: CASSIDPGTGRTGYTF
DNA: TGTGCCAGTAGTATAGATCCGGGGACAGGGCGTACTGGCTACACCTTC

size: .
J: TRBJ2-3
D: TRBD2
V: TRBV7-9
CDR3: CASSSSGLGRYADTQYF
DNA: TGTGCCAGCAGCTCCTCGGGACTAGGACGCTATGCAGATACGCAGTATTTT

size: .
J: TRBJ1-5
D: TRBD1
V: TRBV13
CDR3: CASSSRTGGSNQPQHF
DNA: TGTGCCAGCAGCTCAAGGACAGGGGGAAGCAATCAGCCCCAGCATTTT

size: .
J: TRBJ2-3
D: .
V: TRBV6-1
CDR3: CASIAASTDTQYF
DNA: TGTGCCAGCATAGCGGCAAGCACAGATACGCAGTATTTT

size: .
J: TRBJ2-7
D: TRBD2
V: TRBV4-1
CDR3: CASSQLSGLAGANEQYF
DNA: TGCGCCAGCAGCCAATTATCTGGACTAGCGGGAGCAAACGAGCAGTACTTC

size: once
J: TRBJ2-1
D: .
V: TRBV30
CDR3: CAWRAGLYNEQFF
DNA: TGTGCCTGGAGGGCGGGGCTCTACAATGAGCAGTTCTTC

size: .
J: TRBJ1-2
D: .
V: TRBV7-9
CDR3: CASSPARANYGYTF
DNA: TGTGCCAGCAGTCCCGCCAGGGCTAACTATGGCTACACCTTC

size: few
J: TRBJ2-2
D: TRBD2
V: TRBV2
CDR3: CASTLGRGDTGELFF
DNA: TGTGCCAGCACTTTGGGGCGGGGGGACACCGGGGAGCTGTTTTTT

size: .
J: TRBJ2-7
D: TRBD1
V: TRBV7-3
CDR3: CASSLTGQGIYEQYF
DNA: TGTGCCAGCAGCTTAACGGGACAGGGTATCTACGAGCAGTACTTC

size: .
J: TRBJ1-2
D: .
V: TRBV19
CDR3: CATTVGLLGHGYTF
DNA: TGTGCCACCACGGTAGGGCTTTTGGGGCATGGCTACACCTTC

size: .
J: TRBJ1-1
D: .
V: TRBV6-5
CDR3: CASSFPGQTNTEAFF
DNA: TGTGCCAGCAGTTTCCCCGGACAGACCAACACTGAAGCTTTCTTT

size: few
J: TRBJ2-7
D: .
V: TRBV6-5
CDR3: CASSPSPLYEQYF
DNA: TGTGCCAGCAGTCCTTCCCCTCTTTACGAGCAGTACTTC

size: .
J: TRBJ1-1
D: .
V: TRBV6-5
CDR3: CASSYLQTNTEAFF
DNA: TGTGCCAGCAGTTACCTACAGACAAACACTGAAGCTTTCTTT

size: .
J: TRBJ2-1
D: .
V: TRBV7-3
CDR3: CASSLRAVRDLNNEQFF
DNA: TGTGCCAGCAGCTTAAGGGCGGTTCGGGACTTAAACAATGAGCAGTTCTTC

size: few
J: TRBJ2-1
D: TRBD2
V: TRBV15
CDR3: CVTSRDQDLAGINEQFF
DNA: TGTGTCACCAGCAGAGATCAAGATTTAGCGGGAATCAATGAGCAGTTCTTC

size: .
J: TRBJ2-1
D: .
V: TRBV4-1
CDR3: CASSQDSYSYNEQFF
DNA: TGCGCCAGCAGCCAAGATAGTTACTCCTACAATGAGCAGTTCTTC

size: .
J: TRBJ1-2
D: .
V: TRBV6-6
CDR3: CGVSNYGYTF
DNA: TGTGGAGTTTCAAACTATGGCTACACCTTC

size: .
J: TRBJ2-5
D: .
V: TRBV11-3
CDR3: CASSLGPVQETQYF
DNA: TGTGCCAGCAGCTTAGGGCCAGTTCAAGAGACCCAGTACTTC

size: few
J: TRBJ2-3
D: TRBD1
V: TRBV5-1
CDR3: CASTQGSPNTDTQYF
DNA: TGCGCCAGCACACAGGGGAGTCCGAACACAGATACGCAGTATTTT

size: once
J: TRBJ2-7
D: .
V: TRBV5-4
CDR3: CASSSDKIYEQYF
DNA: TGTGCCAGCAGTTCAGACAAGATCTACGAGCAGTACTTC

size: .
J: TRBJ2-7
D: TRBD2
V: TRBV27
CDR3: CASSLMGGSPHEQYF
DNA: TGTGCCAGCAGTTTAATGGGCGGGAGCCCCCACGAGCAGTACTTC

size: .
J: TRBJ2-7
D: TRBD1
V: TRBV6-5
CDR3: CASTDREYYEQYF
DNA: TGTGCCAGCACTGACAGGGAGTACTACGAGCAGTACTTC

size: .
J: TRBJ2-3
D: .
V: TRBV19
CDR3: CASSIIAARTDTQYF
DNA: TGTGCCAGTAGTATTATAGCGGCCCGCACAGATACGCAGTATTTT

size: .
J: TRBJ2-1
D: .
V: TRBV6-6
CDR3: CASSYSNSYNEQFF
DNA: TGTGCCAGCAGTTACTCGAACTCGTACAATGAGCAGTTCTTC

size: .
J: TRBJ1-4
D: TRBD1
V: TRBV6-5
CDR3: CASRQQGDGDEKLFF
DNA: TGTGCCAGCAGACAACAGGGGGACGGAGATGAAAAACTGTTTTTT

size: .
J: TRBJ2-7
D: .
V: TRBV6-1
CDR3: CASIETSPWEQYF
DNA: TGTGCCAGCATCGAGACATCCCCCTGGGAGCAGTACTTC

size: .
J: TRBJ1-1
D: .
V: TRBV4-2
CDR3: CASSQDMGGTEAFF
DNA: TGTGCCAGCAGCCAAGATATGGGGGGCACTGAAGCTTTCTTT